This T cell receptor (beta chain) originates from a study of neoadjuvant anti-PD-1 for oral cavity cancer. Study-wide context: Patients mostly received three to four biweekly nivolumab doses at 3 mg/kg before surgery.

Generated by immunoSEQ multiplex PCR, the TCRdb table keeps only in-frame clones and is missing some. The sample holds approximately 17,000 clones; about 70% are singletons and the top ten take roughly 2.8%. Germline assignment: CDR1 SGHRS and CDR2 YFSETQ. The V end was cut by 2 bases, the J end by 2 bases, with 11 bases between. CDR3 length: 14 amino acids. Patients had newly diagnosed, untreated stage II-IVA oral cavity squamous cell carcinoma. Blood cells were analyzed directly, without culture or expansion. The sequence derives from a person aged 35-79 years with oral cavity squamous cell carcinoma. The gene calls are TRBV5-1 and TRBJ2-7; TRBD2 might be the D (6 bases). The starting material was PBMCs, obtained before nivolumab (anti-PD-1) treatment. This CDR3 reads CASSFRLGTYEQYF. The CDR3 nucleotides are TGCGCCAGCAGCTTCCGACTAGGAACCTACGAGCAGTACTTC.